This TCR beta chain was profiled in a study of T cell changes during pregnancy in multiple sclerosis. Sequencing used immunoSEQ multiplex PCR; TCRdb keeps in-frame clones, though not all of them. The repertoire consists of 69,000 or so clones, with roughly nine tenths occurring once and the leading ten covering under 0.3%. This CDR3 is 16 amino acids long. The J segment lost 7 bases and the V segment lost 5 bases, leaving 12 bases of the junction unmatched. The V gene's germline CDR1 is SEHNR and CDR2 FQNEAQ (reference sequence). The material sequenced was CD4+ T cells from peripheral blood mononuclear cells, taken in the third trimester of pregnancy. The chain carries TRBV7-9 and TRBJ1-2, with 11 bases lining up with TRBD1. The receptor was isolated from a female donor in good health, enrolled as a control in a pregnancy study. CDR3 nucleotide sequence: TGTGCCAGCAGCCGCACCGGGACAGGGGGAGATTCTGGCTACACCTTC. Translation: CASSRTGTGGDSGYTF.